This T cell receptor (beta chain) was obtained from a study of cytomegalovirus exposure and HLA in healthy donors. General observations from the study: It was reported that the classifier diagnosed cytomegalovirus status with high specificity and sensitivity in both the original and validation cohorts. Per a later analysis, 16,951 TCR beta sequences showed association with HLA alleles at 0.05 false discovery rate.

The PCR used 60 Vbeta and 13 Jbeta primers. TCRdb's table, derived via immunoSEQ multiplex PCR, lists solely in-frame clones and lacks some. Of about 150,000 clones in the sample, roughly four fifths were seen once. Germline CDR1 KGHSH, CDR2 LQKENI. The CDR3 runs to 13 residues. J gave up 3 bases and V 4 bases, and 1 base lay outside the gene matches. Concerning this clone itself: Its antigen remains unknown.

The clonotype originates from a man between 40 and 49 years old in good health and CMV-seronegative. The sequencing sample was made of PBMCs. J is TRBJ1-2 and V is TRBV18; 8 nucleotides align to TRBD1. The chain's CDR3 is CASSLTGDYGYTF. Written as DNA, the CDR3 is TGTGCCAGCTCACTGACAGGGGACTATGGCTACACCTTC.